Following are 2 T cell receptor beta chains from one sample sequenced in a study of CD8 T cells in Susac syndrome. The authors reverse transcribed roughly 0.5 to 1 ug RNA with random hexamers. One entry per CDR3 protein, called by TCRdb with MiXCR from the immunoSEQ multiplex PCR reads. The sample shows 45,000 to 55,000 distinct CDR3 sequences, 93% of them seen only once. The source material was CD8+ T cells from PBMCs. The receptors were sampled from a human donor in good health.

The chain combines TRBV13 with TRBJ2-5, with TRBD2 identical over 16 bases. In germline, CDR1 is PRHDT, CDR2 FYEKMQ (reference sequence). V lost 5 bases to trimming and J lost 3 bases; unmatched junction nucleotides: 6. The CDR3 consists of 17 residues. The CDR3 coding sequence is TGTGCCAGCAGCCCGAAAGGGACTAGCGGGAGGGAAGAGACCCAGTACTTC. Protein product: CASSPKGTSGREETQYF.

J is TRBJ1-3 and V is TRBV24-1; the D gene is possibly TRBD1 (6 bases). Germline V gives CDR1 KGHDR, CDR2 SFDVKD. The CDR3 covers 15 residues. The ends were cut back, 4 bases at V and 4 bases at J, with 13 bases in the middle. CDR3 in DNA: TGTGCCACCAGTGACGCTGGACAGTTAGGAAACACCATATATTTT. It specifies CATSDAGQLGNTIYF.